Shown below are 9 T cell receptor beta chains from a single sample sequenced in a study of control samples from healthy donors and cancer patients. TCRdb's copy holds only in-frame clones and misses some; the assay was immunoSEQ multiplex PCR. The sample includes over 80,000 clones, roughly four fifths of them seen just once. Source material: blood. The receptors derive from a man between 60 and 75 years old in good health.

The chain joins TRBV30 to TRBJ2-7; D ambiguous. From germline, CDR1 is GTSNPN and CDR2 SVGIG (reference sequence). CDR3 length: 12 amino acids. V dropped 0 bases and J dropped 3 bases, with 6 bases sitting between them. The CDR3 protein is CAWSVINYEQYF. In nucleotides, the CDR3 is TGTGCCTGGAGTGTGATAAACTACGAGCAGTACTTC.

The chain couples TRBV3-1 (or the pseudogene TRBV3-2) to TRBJ2-1; D is perhaps TRBD2 (6 bases). The V end lost 1 base, the J end lost 7 bases, and 14 bases lay between the germline ends. Germline V gene lookup returns CDR1 LGHDT and CDR2 YNNKEL (reference sequence). The CDR3 totals 15 residues. The CDR3 DNA is TGTGCCAGCAGCCAAGGCCAGGGAGGAAGAAATGAGCAGTTCTTC. Protein product: CASSQGQGGRNEQFF.

The chain combines TRBV7-3 with TRBJ1-1, with no clear D. Germline V gene data show CDR1 as SGHTA and CDR2 as FQGTGA. The CDR3 length is 16 residues. Deletions cut 0 bases from V and 0 bases from J, with 11 bases between. CDR3 DNA: TGTGCCAGCAGCTTAACGTCGGCCCAAATGAACACTGAAGCTTTCTTT. Translation: CASSLTSAQMNTEAFF.

The chain carries TRBV25-1 and TRBJ2-3; TRBD2 matches at 9 bases. V was clipped by 4 bases and J by 3 bases; unmatched bases: 8. This CDR3 region has 16 residues. Germline CDR1 is MGHDK and CDR2 is SYGVNS. CDR3 protein: CASSAAGTSFTDTQYF. Written as DNA, the CDR3 is TGTGCCAGCAGTGCCGCCGGGACTAGCTTTACAGATACGCAGTATTTT.

The chain is built from TRBV19 and TRBJ2-5; 8 bases line up with TRBD2. V shed 0 bases, J shed 1 base, and the junction held 7 bases outside the gene matches. CDR1 and CDR2 (germline): LNHDA, SQIVND (reference sequence). This CDR3 spans 17 amino acids. The DNA of the CDR3 is TGTGCCAGTAGTATAGAAGTCCGACTAGCGTCCCAAGAGACCCAGTACTTC. Encoded protein: CASSIEVRLASQETQYF.

This chain connects TRBV6-2 or TRBV6-3 to TRBJ2-6; 7 positions agree with TRBD1. Germline V lookup: CDR1 MNHEY, CDR2 SVGEGT. The CDR3 has 16 residues. Losses at the gene ends were 6 bases for V and 0 bases for J; bases not matched to a gene: 5. CDR3 region: CASSWDRFSGANVLTF. DNA of the CDR3: TGTGCCAGCAGCTGGGACAGATTCTCTGGGGCCAACGTCCTGACTTTC.

The rearrangement uses TRBV10-1 and TRBJ2-7; 8 bases match TRBD1. With V trimmed by 3 bases and J by 6 bases, 10 bases remained unmatched. The CDR3 consists of 15 residues. Germline values: CDR1 WNHNN, CDR2 SYGVQD (reference sequence). The CDR3 DNA sequence: TGCGCCAGCAGTGAAAGCAGGGGGCGCTTTACCGAGCAGTACTTC. Protein: CASSESRGRFTEQYF.

The chain joins TRBV6-1 to TRBJ1-6; 8 bases are shared with TRBD1. In germline, CDR1 is MNHNS, CDR2 SASEGT. After removal of 1 base from V and 0 bases from J, the junction contained 5 bases not matched to a gene. The length of the CDR3 is 18 residues. DNA for the CDR3: TGTGCCAGCAGTGAAGAGGGGACAGGTAGCTCCTATAATTCACCCCTCCACTTT. Protein: CASSEEGTGSSYNSPLHF.

The rearrangement joins TRBV10-3 to TRBJ1-3; D possibly corresponds to TRBD1 (5 bases). Germline-derived CDR1 and CDR2 are ENHRY and SYGVKD. The CDR3 is 15 amino acids. V lost 2 bases and J 4 bases, leaving 12 bases between the germline ends. In DNA form, the CDR3 reads TGTGCCATCAGTGAGGTAGGGGCGCGAGGAAACACCATATATTTT. Translation: CAISEVGARGNTIYF.